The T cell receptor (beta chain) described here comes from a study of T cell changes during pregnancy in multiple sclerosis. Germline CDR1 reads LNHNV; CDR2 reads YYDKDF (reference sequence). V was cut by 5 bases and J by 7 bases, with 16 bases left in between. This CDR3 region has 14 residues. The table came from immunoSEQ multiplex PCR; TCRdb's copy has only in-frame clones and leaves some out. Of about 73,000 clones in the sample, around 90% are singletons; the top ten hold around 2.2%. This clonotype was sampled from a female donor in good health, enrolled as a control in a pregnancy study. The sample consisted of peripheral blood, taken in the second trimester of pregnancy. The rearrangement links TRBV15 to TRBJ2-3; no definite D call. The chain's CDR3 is CATSPSPLQNTQYF. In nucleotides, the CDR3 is TGTGCCACCAGCCCCTCCCCGCTTCAGAATACGCAGTATTTT. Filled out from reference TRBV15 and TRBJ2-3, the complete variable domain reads DAMVIQNPRYQVTQFGKPVTLSCSQTLNHNVMYWYQQKSSQAPKLLFHYYDKDFNNEADTPDNFQSRRPNTSFCFLDIRSPGLGDTAMYLCATSPSPLQNTQYFGPGTRLTVL.